This note documents a single T cell receptor (beta chain) sequence. The data originate from a study of OX40 agonist ivuxolimab in advanced cancers. Systemic immunosuppression or autoimmune disease history was grounds to exclude patients. This CDR3 is 14 amino acids long. Germline lookup yields CDR1 SGHRS and CDR2 YFSETQ. V was pared by 1 base and J by 0 bases, with 8 bases between. Libraries were prepared by immunoSEQ multiplex PCR; TCRdb keeps only in-frame clonotypes and omits some of them. The table lists 65,000 to 85,000 clones, around 90% of them singletons, with 0.55% to 0.65% in the top ten. The sequence derives from an adult with an advanced solid tumor such as melanoma, head and neck, liver or kidney cancer. The material was CD4+ or CD8+ T cells sorted from blood, obtained in a trial of the OX40 agonist ivuxolimab. The chain links TRBV5-1 to TRBJ2-7; D is uncertain. CDR3 region: CASSLSSSSYEQYF. CDR3 in DNA: TGCGCCAGCAGCTTGTCGTCTAGCTCCTACGAGCAGTACTTC.